These 31 T cell receptor beta chains were sequenced from one sample in a study of cytomegalovirus exposure and HLA in healthy donors. In the PCR, 60 Vbeta and 13 Jbeta primers were used. Profiling relied on immunoSEQ multiplex PCR, and the TCRdb table lists in-frame clones only, not all of them. This table holds approximately 200,000 clones. The material sequenced was PBMCs. These receptors all come from a boy younger than 18 in good health and CMV-seronegative.

The J gene is TRBJ1-1, the V gene TRBV6-1; D gene unclear. The V end lost 2 bases, the J end lost 10 bases, and 11 bases lay between the germline ends. The CDR3 sequence is 12 residues long. Looked up from germline, CDR1 is MNHNS and CDR2 is SASEGT. CDR3 in DNA: TGTGCCAGCAGTGAACCGGAGAGCGGAGCTTTCTTT. It encodes CASSEPESGAFF.

The V and J genes are TRBV5-1 and TRBJ2-2, with D unresolved. The ends were cut back, 0 bases at V and 7 bases at J, with 10 bases in the middle. CDR1 and CDR2 from the germline V gene are SGHRS and YFSETQ. CDR3 length equals 14 residues. The CDR3 region is CASSLVVAGGELFF. CDR3 in DNA: TGCGCCAGCAGCTTGGTCGTTGCAGGCGGGGAGCTGTTTTTT. Looking up the rest from reference TRBV5-1 and TRBJ2-2 gives the full variable domain: KAGVTQTPRYLIKTRGQQVTLSCSPISGHRSVSWYQQTPGQGLQFLFEYFSETQRNKGNFPGRFSGRQFSNSRSEMNVSTLELGDSALYLCASSLVVAGGELFFGEGSRLTVL.

V and J are TRBV19 and TRBJ2-7; TRBD2 aligns across 8 bases. V lost 4 bases, J lost 4 bases, and 6 bases stayed unmatched. The CDR3 loop spans 14 amino acids. Germline V gives CDR1 LNHDA, CDR2 SQIVND (reference sequence). The CDR3 DNA sequence: TGTGCCAGTAGTAGGAGCGGGGGTCGTTACGAGCAGTACTTC. This translates into CASSRSGGRYEQYF. Variable domain in full (rest from reference TRBV19 and TRBJ2-7): DGGITQSPKYLFRKEGQNVTLSCEQNLNHDAMYWYRQDPGQGLRLIYYSQIVNDFQKGDIAEGYSVSREKKESFPLTVTSAQKNPTAFYLCASSRSGGRYEQYFGPGTRLTVT.

V usage is TRBV9 and J usage is TRBJ1-5; 7 nucleotides match TRBD1. In germline, CDR1 is SGDLS, CDR2 YYNGEE. The V segment lost 0 bases and the J segment 4 bases; nucleotides outside the gene matches: 7. The CDR3 length is 16 residues. Here the CDR3 DNA reads TGTGCCAGCAGCGTAGGGGCAGGGGGTTTAAATCAGCCCCAGCATTTT. Protein sequence: CASSVGAGGLNQPQHF.

The CDR3 spells CASSYDRMNTEAFF. The CDR3, as DNA: TGTGCCAGCAGTTACGACAGGATGAACACTGAAGCTTTCTTT. The chain combines TRBV6-6 with TRBJ1-1; D perhaps matches TRBD1 (6 bases). Germline-derived CDR1 and CDR2 are MNHNY and SVGAGI (reference sequence). CDR3 length: 14 amino acids. Between the trimmed V and J ends, which lost 2 bases and 0 bases, there was a span of 7 bases.

With regard to this clone: A read error may produce the germline difference seen at one junction end. The chain recombines TRBV2 with TRBJ2-1; TRBD1 aligns across 8 bases. This CDR3 region has 11 residues. The V gene's germline CDR1 is SNHLY and CDR2 FYNNEI. The CDR3 here is CASSIQQGELF. In nucleotides, the CDR3 is TGTGCCAGCAGTATCCAACAGGGGGAGCTCTTC.

V gene TRBV15 combines with J gene TRBJ2-1; 12 nucleotides line up with TRBD2. The CDR3 spans 22 residues. V gave up 0 bases and J gave up 12 bases; unmatched junction bases: 27. Germline values: CDR1 LNHNV, CDR2 YYDKDF (reference sequence). The CDR3 nucleotides read TGTGCCACCAGCAGAGAGGGTCAATCTAGCGGGGGGGCCGTAGTCCTAGAGAGTGGGCAGTTCTTC. Amino acid sequence: CATSREGQSSGGAVVLESGQFF.

The chain is built from TRBV11-2 and TRBJ1-6; D gene unclear. CDR1 SGHAT and CDR2 FQNNGV come from the germline V gene. This CDR3 is 16 amino acids long. With 6 bases removed from V and 13 bases from J, the gap between germline ends came to 25 bases. CDR3 loop: CASRGEAASYPRPLHF. The CDR3 DNA is TGTGCCAGCAGAGGTGAGGCAGCCTCTTACCCGCGGCCCCTCCACTTT.

The chain employs TRBV6-5 and TRBJ1-4; tentatively, D is TRBD1 (5 bases). The CDR3 sequence is 13 residues long. Deletions cut 6 bases from V and 5 bases from J, with 10 bases between. Germline CDR1 MNHEY, CDR2 SVGAGI. CDR3 region: CASRSGLNEKLFF. CDR3 DNA sequence: TGTGCCAGCAGATCGGGACTCAATGAAAAACTGTTTTTT.

The rearrangement uses TRBV7-3 and TRBJ2-2; 8 nucleotides agree with TRBD1. This CDR3 comprises 16 residues. After removal of 6 bases from V and 5 bases from J, the junction contained 11 bases not matched to a gene. Germline CDR1 reads SGHTA; CDR2 reads FQGTGA. The CDR3 is CASSYGTGPGTGELFF. The DNA of the CDR3 is TGTGCCAGCAGTTATGGGACAGGCCCGGGGACCGGGGAGCTGTTTTTT.

The V call is TRBV7-9, the J call TRBJ2-1, with D perhaps matching TRBD2 (5 bases). The CDR3 has 13 residues. The V and J ends lost 6 bases and 2 bases respectively, with 8 bases between them. Germline values: CDR1 SEHNR, CDR2 FQNEAQ (reference sequence). The DNA for the CDR3 is TGTGCCAGCAGGACCGGGACCTACAATGAGCAGTTCTTC. It specifies CASRTGTYNEQFF.

This chain uses TRBV30 with TRBJ2-2, with a possible D match to TRBD2 (5 bases). Germline loops: CDR1 GTSNPN, CDR2 SVGIG (reference sequence). The CDR3 contains 14 residues. V was clipped by 3 bases and J by 5 bases, with 13 bases between them. The CDR3 sequence is CAWSLGGRTGELFF. The CDR3, as DNA: TGTGCCTGGAGCCTTGGAGGAAGGACCGGGGAGCTGTTTTTT.

The rearrangement links TRBV7-3 to TRBJ2-2, with TRBD1 matching 9 bases. Germline V gene lookup returns CDR1 SGHTA and CDR2 FQGTGA. CDR3 size: 14 residues. After removal of 5 bases from V and 6 bases from J, the junction contained 4 bases not matched to a gene. The CDR3 region is CASSIGQGPGELFF. In DNA, the CDR3 is TGTGCCAGCAGCATAGGACAGGGGCCCGGGGAGCTGTTTTTT.

This rearrangement joins TRBV5-1 to TRBJ1-5, with 8 bases lining up with TRBD1. Trimming removed 0 bases from V and 2 bases from J; junction bases left unmatched: 4. Germline values: CDR1 SGHRS, CDR2 YFSETQ. This CDR3 spans 16 amino acids. The chain's CDR3 is CASSLDPGQGNQPQHF. In DNA, the CDR3 is TGCGCCAGCAGCTTGGATCCGGGACAGGGCAATCAGCCCCAGCATTTT.

CDR3: CASSYGYRVYTDTQYF. The CDR3 DNA reads as TGTGCCAGCAGTTACGGTTACAGAGTTTACACAGATACGCAGTATTTT. This chain connects TRBV6-5 to TRBJ2-3; D call uncertain. Germline CDR1 MNHEY, CDR2 SVGAGI. V dropped 2 bases and J dropped 2 bases, with 14 bases sitting between them. CDR3 length: 16 residues.

The chain employs TRBV19 and TRBJ2-1; TRBD1 aligns across 7 bases. There are 14 residues in the CDR3. V lost 5 bases, J lost 3 bases, and 4 bases stayed unmatched. In germline, CDR1 is LNHDA, CDR2 SQIVND (reference sequence). Written as DNA, the CDR3 is TGTGCCAGTAGTTCAGGGGGTCTCTACAATGAGCAGTTCTTC. It translates to CASSSGGLYNEQFF.

CDR3 sequence: CASSLGGLAANTGELFF. The CDR3 region has the DNA TGTGCCAGCAGCTTGGGGGGACTAGCGGCGAACACCGGGGAGCTGTTTTTT. V is TRBV5-4 and J is TRBJ2-2, with TRBD2 matching over 11 bases. The J segment lost 0 bases and the V segment lost 0 bases, leaving 1 base of the junction unmatched. The V gene's germline CDR1 is SGHNT and CDR2 YYREEE (reference sequence). This CDR3 has 17 amino acids.

The chain has TRBV6-5 and TRBJ1-5, with TRBD1 matching over 8 bases. Germline V gene sequence: CDR1 MNHEY, CDR2 SVGAGI. The ends lost 6 bases at V and 10 bases at J; junction bases unmatched: 8. The CDR3 sequence is 13 residues long. The CDR3 spells CASSRTGRSPQHF. In DNA form, the CDR3 reads TGTGCCAGCAGCCGGACAGGGCGCTCCCCCCAGCATTTT.

The chain combines TRBV5-6 with TRBJ1-1; D remains ambiguous. There are 13 residues in the CDR3. Germline lookup yields CDR1 SGHDT and CDR2 YYEEEE. V was shortened by 0 bases and J by 12 bases, with 15 bases between the two germline ends. As DNA, the CDR3 is TGTGCCAGCAGCTTGGCCCCCGGGCGGACTACTTTCTTT. This translates into CASSLAPGRTTFF.

This chain links TRBV5-4 with TRBJ2-5, with 14 bases identical to TRBD2. Germline trimming cut 4 bases from V and 8 bases from J; bases unmatched to any gene: 10. The CDR3 runs to 16 residues. Looked up from germline, CDR1 is SGHNT and CDR2 is YYREEE (reference sequence). CDR3 coding DNA: TGTGCCAGCAGCCTCCAGACTAGCGGGGGGGCTCTCACCCAGTACTTC. Translated, it gives CASSLQTSGGALTQYF.

The chain joins TRBV2 to TRBJ2-3; no definite D call. Germline assignment: CDR1 SNHLY and CDR2 FYNNEI. This CDR3 region has 13 residues. The V gene lost 7 bases and the J gene lost 4 bases, with 12 bases spanning the gap. The CDR3, as DNA: TGTGCCAGCAAGCAGAGCGTCGCAGATACGCAGTATTTT. Protein: CASKQSVADTQYF. Filled out from reference TRBV2 and TRBJ2-3, the complete variable domain reads EPEVTQTPSHQVTQMGQEVILRCVPISNHLYFYWYRQILGQKVEFLVSFYNNEISEKSEIFDDQFSVERPDGSNFTLKIRSTKLEDSAMYFCASKQSVADTQYFGPGTRLTVL.

CDR3 in amino acids: CASSPGNGIYYGYTF. Written as DNA, the CDR3 is TGTGCCAGCAGCCCGGGCAACGGGATTTACTATGGCTACACCTTC. The chain joins TRBV5-8 to TRBJ1-2, with D unresolved. The germline gives CDR1 SGHTS, CDR2 YDEGEE. This CDR3 region has 15 residues. V gave up 4 bases and J gave up 3 bases, with 16 bases separating them.

CDR3 loop: CASSVSANQPQHF. The CDR3 bases are TGTGCCAGCAGCGTAAGCGCCAATCAGCCCCAGCATTTT. The rearrangement uses TRBV9 and TRBJ1-5; D gene unclear. Trimming removed 1 base at V and 3 bases at J, with 5 bases between. The germline CDR1 and CDR2 sequences are SGDLS and YYNGEE. The CDR3 contains 13 residues.

The rearrangement joins TRBV5-4 to TRBJ1-6, with TRBD1 identical over 7 bases. The CDR3 loop spans 16 amino acids. CDR1 and CDR2 (germline): SGHNT, YYREEE (reference sequence). V shed 0 bases, J shed 10 bases, and the junction held 10 bases outside the gene matches. The CDR3 spells CASSLDGGQIYSPLHF. The CDR3 DNA follows: TGTGCCAGCAGCTTGGATGGGGGACAGATATACTCACCCCTCCACTTT.

This chain joins TRBV5-4 and TRBJ1-2; D gene unclear. CDR1 and CDR2 from the germline V gene are SGHNT and YYREEE (reference sequence). Between the trimmed V and J ends, which lost 4 bases and 5 bases, there was a span of 9 bases. The CDR3 spans 12 residues. The CDR3 sequence: CASSPDMYGYTF. In DNA, the CDR3 is TGTGCCAGCAGCCCTGACATGTATGGCTACACCTTC.

The chain couples TRBV7-3 to TRBJ2-3, with TRBD2 identical over 9 bases. The J segment lost 2 bases and the V segment lost 5 bases, leaving 11 bases of the junction unmatched. The germline V gene has CDR1 SGHTA and CDR2 FQGTGA. The CDR3 contains 17 residues. This CDR3 reads CASSPSTSGLFTDTQYF. CDR3 nucleotides: TGTGCCAGCAGCCCCTCGACTAGCGGACTCTTCACAGATACGCAGTATTTT.

This chain links TRBV5-6 with TRBJ2-1, with 7 bases fitting TRBD2. CDR3 size: 14 residues. Losses at the gene ends were 1 base for V and 4 bases for J; bases not matched to a gene: 2. Germline CDR1 SGHDT, CDR2 YYEEEE. The CDR3 bases are TGTGCCAGCAGCTTGCCTAGCGGTTACAATGAGCAGTTCTTC. Translated, it gives CASSLPSGYNEQFF.

The chain carries TRBV7-3 and TRBJ2-1; D perhaps matches TRBD1 (6 bases). This CDR3 spans 13 amino acids. Germline CDR1 is SGHTA and CDR2 is FQGTGA. The V end was cut by 6 bases, the J end by 9 bases, with 15 bases between. This chain's CDR3 is CASSPNTGSEQFF. In nucleotides, the CDR3 is TGTGCCAGCAGTCCGAACACAGGGAGTGAGCAGTTCTTC.

CDR3 sequence reads: CATSRGSGNEQFF. CDR3 nucleotides: TGTGCCACCAGCAGAGGAAGCGGGAATGAGCAGTTCTTC. The chain recombines TRBV15 with TRBJ2-1; possibly TRBD2 for D (6 bases). This CDR3 is 13 amino acids long. Germline values: CDR1 LNHNV, CDR2 YYDKDF (reference sequence). V shed 1 base and J shed 7 bases, with 8 bases lying between them.

The chain combines TRBV10-1 with TRBJ2-5; maybe TRBD1 (5 bases). Germline CDR1 and CDR2: WNHNN and SYGVQD (reference sequence). This CDR3 spans 14 amino acids. The V and J ends lost 3 bases and 5 bases respectively, with 13 bases between them. The CDR3 loop reads CASSEGHPRETQYF. The CDR3 bases are TGCGCCAGCAGTGAAGGACACCCCCGGGAGACCCAGTACTTC.

The CDR3 spells CASSTVSSYEQYF. The CDR3 region has the DNA TGTGCCAGTAGTACGGTGAGCTCCTACGAGCAGTACTTC. The rearrangement links TRBV19 to TRBJ2-7; D remains unclear. Germline CDR1 reads LNHDA; CDR2 reads SQIVND (reference sequence). CDR3 length equals 13 residues. The ends were cut back, 4 bases at V and 0 bases at J, with 7 bases in the middle.